This TCR beta chain comes out of a study of OX40 agonist ivuxolimab in advanced cancers. Study-wide context: Partial responses were recorded for three patients, including one with hepatocellular carcinoma and two with cutaneous melanoma.

The data were produced by immunoSEQ multiplex PCR, yet TCRdb's version contains in-frame clones alone and is incomplete. The data show 98,000 or so clones, approximately 80% seen once. Germline-derived CDR1 and CDR2 are MGHRA and YSYEKL. The CDR3 consists of 16 residues. With 3 bases removed from V and 1 base from J, the gap between germline ends came to 16 bases. Whole-study findings and limits: Among the lowest peripheral clonal expansion occurred in 0.1-3.0 mg/kg partial responders.

As to this clone: Its antigen remains unknown.

The chain carries TRBV4-1 and TRBJ2-7; the D gene is possibly TRBD1 (5 bases). This clonotype was sampled from an adult with an advanced solid tumor such as melanoma, head and neck, liver or kidney cancer. The material was CD4+ or CD8+ T cells sorted from blood, obtained in a trial of the OX40 agonist ivuxolimab. The CDR3 loop reads CASSHTYQGSSYEQYF. CDR3 DNA: TGCGCCAGCAGCCACACTTACCAGGGAAGTTCCTACGAGCAGTACTTC.